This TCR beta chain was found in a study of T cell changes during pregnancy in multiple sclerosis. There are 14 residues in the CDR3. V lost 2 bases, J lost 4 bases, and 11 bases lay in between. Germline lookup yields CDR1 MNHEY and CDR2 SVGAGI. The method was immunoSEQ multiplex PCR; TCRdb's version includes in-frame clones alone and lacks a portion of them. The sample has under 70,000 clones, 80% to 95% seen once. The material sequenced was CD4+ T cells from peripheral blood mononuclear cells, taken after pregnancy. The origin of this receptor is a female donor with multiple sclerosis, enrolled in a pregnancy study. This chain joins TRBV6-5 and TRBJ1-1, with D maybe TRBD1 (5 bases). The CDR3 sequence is CASSYGGLLTEAFF. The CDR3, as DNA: TGTGCCAGCAGTTACGGGGGACTCCTCACTGAAGCTTTCTTT.